The 18 T cell receptor beta chains in this list originate from one sample, sequenced in a study of blood T cell repertoires in COVID-19. TCRdb's table, derived via immunoSEQ multiplex PCR, lists solely in-frame clones and lacks some. The repertoire includes roughly 300,000 clones, over 75% of them detected once, and about 9.8% sits in the top ten. The sample was peripheral blood. These receptors were obtained from a man aged 18 to 35 with active or convalescent COVID-19.

J is TRBJ2-1 and V is TRBV29-1, with D perhaps matching TRBD2 (7 bases). V lost 4 bases and J lost 3, with 19 bases in between. The CDR3 sequence is 16 residues long. Germline-derived CDR1 and CDR2 are SQVTM and ANQGSEA. CDR3 in DNA: TGCAGCGTTGGGGGCATCCGGGGGGCCAACTACAATGAGCAGTTCTTC. It is translated as CSVGGIRGANYNEQFF.

V usage is TRBV9 and J usage is TRBJ2-2; 12 positions agree with TRBD1. Germline CDR1 reads SGDLS; CDR2 reads YYNGEE. The CDR3 consists of 19 residues. V shed 4 bases, J shed 6 bases, and the junction held 16 bases outside the gene matches. The CDR3, as DNA: TGTGCCAGCAGCCATCCAGTGGGACAGGGGGCGCGGTACCCCGGGGAGCTGTTTTTT. Protein product: CASSHPVGQGARYPGELFF.

The chain uses TRBV4-1 and TRBJ2-7, with 9 bases matching TRBD1. Germline V CDR1 and CDR2: MGHRA, YSYEKL. V dropped 1 base and J dropped 7; count of bases not matched to a gene: 5. CDR3 size: 14 residues. For the CDR3, the DNA is TGCGCCAGCAGCCAAGTTGGGACAGGGCAAGAGCAGTACTTC. Encoded protein: CASSQVGTGQEQYF.

This rearrangement joins TRBV5-1 to TRBJ2-2; 7 bases align to TRBD2. CDR1 is SGHRS and CDR2 is YFSETQ in the germline V gene. The CDR3 runs 16 residues. V lost 4 bases to trimming and J lost 3 bases; unmatched junction nucleotides: 9. The CDR3 region has the DNA TGCGCCAGCAGCCCCTCAGCGGGGAGGGACACCGGGGAGCTGTTTTTT. This gives the protein CASSPSAGRDTGELFF.

The genes are TRBV19 and TRBJ2-3, with 13 bases matching TRBD2. Trimming removed 6 bases from V and 2 bases from J; junction bases left unmatched: 8. The germline gives CDR1 LNHDA, CDR2 SQIVND (reference sequence). CDR3 size: 17 residues. This CDR3 is CASSHPGLAGFTDTQYF. DNA for the CDR3: TGTGCCAGTAGCCACCCGGGACTAGCGGGGTTCACAGATACGCAGTATTTT.

The V call is TRBV10-1, the J call TRBJ2-2; D is perhaps TRBD1 (6 bases). V lost 3 bases, J lost 0 bases, and 14 bases lay in between. Per germline, CDR1 WNHNN and CDR2 SYGVQD (reference sequence). The length of the CDR3 is 17 residues. The CDR3 DNA follows: TGCGCCAGCAGTGATGGGGGCAGACCCCCGAACACCGGGGAGCTGTTTTTT. Translation gives CASSDGGRPPNTGELFF.

The chain joins TRBV5-6 to TRBJ2-7, with TRBD2 as a possible D gene (5 bases). The CDR3 is 13 amino acids. Germline CDR1 is SGHDT and CDR2 is YYEEEE. Trimming removed 7 bases at V and 0 bases at J, with 11 bases between. CDR3 amino acids: CASAEGGSYEQYF. The CDR3, as DNA: TGTGCCAGCGCGGAAGGAGGCTCCTACGAGCAGTACTTC.

The chain combines TRBV19 with TRBJ1-1, with D possibly TRBD1 on 5 matching bases. This CDR3 spans 14 amino acids. Germline V gene sequence: CDR1 LNHDA, CDR2 SQIVND (reference sequence). V gave up 1 base and J gave up 3 bases, with 9 bases separating them. CDR3 sequence reads: CASSIAGGYTEAFF. Written as DNA, the CDR3 is TGTGCCAGTAGTATAGCGGGGGGGTACACTGAAGCTTTCTTT.

This clone was detected a few times. This CDR3 reads CASSLTDSYNSPLHF. CDR3 coding DNA: TGTGCCAGCAGCCTGACAGACTCCTATAATTCACCCCTCCACTTT. The chain couples TRBV11-2 to TRBJ1-6; weak D call: TRBD1 (5 bases). This CDR3 comprises 15 residues. The ends were cut back, 5 bases at V and 0 bases at J, with 8 bases in the middle. In germline, CDR1 is SGHAT, CDR2 FQNNGV.

The chain employs TRBV6-5 and TRBJ2-7; no clear D gene. The germline gives CDR1 MNHEY, CDR2 SVGAGI. V shed 4 bases and J shed 3 bases, with 13 bases lying between them. This CDR3 has 14 residues. Here the CDR3 DNA reads TGTGCCAGCAGTTTGTTCGACGGAGACTACGAGCAGTACTTC. It is translated as CASSLFDGDYEQYF.

This rearrangement joins TRBV14 to TRBJ1-2, with no clear D. V was cut by 5 bases and J by 8 bases, with 12 bases left in between. The CDR3 sequence is 12 residues long. Germline CDR1 and CDR2: SGHDN and FVKESK. The CDR3 spells CASSYSRGGYTF. CDR3 bases: TGTGCCAGCAGCTACTCCCGCGGGGGCTACACCTTC.

The genes are TRBV3-1 (or the pseudogene TRBV3-2) and TRBJ2-1; TRBD2 matches at 10 bases. J gave up 7 bases and V 0 bases, and 6 bases lay outside the gene matches. CDR3 size: 16 residues. CDR1 is LGHDT, CDR2 YNNKEL, per germline (reference sequence). DNA of the CDR3: TGTGCCAGCAGCCAAGACCCTAGCGGGGGTAAGAATGAGCAGTTCTTC. Translated, it gives CASSQDPSGGKNEQFF.

Notes on this clone: Mismatch with germline at one junction end may stem from a read error. The CDR3 DNA sequence: TGTGCCAGCAGCCAAGAGACAGGGGTACTGGACTTC. This codes for CASSQETGVLDF. The genes are TRBV3-1 (or the pseudogene TRBV3-2) and TRBJ2-4, with TRBD1 matching over 8 bases. Per germline, CDR1 LGHDT and CDR2 YNNKEL (reference sequence). The CDR3 runs 12 residues.

J is TRBJ2-7 and V is TRBV5-4; 9 bases are a match to TRBD1. Germline-derived CDR1 and CDR2 are SGHNT and YYREEE (reference sequence). The CDR3 consists of 14 residues. The V and J ends lost 4 bases and 0 bases, in that order; junction bases with no gene match: 2. CDR3 DNA sequence: TGTGCCAGCAGCCGACAGGGGGGCTCCTACGAGCAGTACTTC. Protein sequence: CASSRQGGSYEQYF.

The V call is TRBV7-2, the J call TRBJ2-7; no clear D gene. The V end lost 5 bases, the J end lost 3 bases, and 11 bases lay between the germline ends. Germline V gives CDR1 SGHTA, CDR2 FQGNSA. This CDR3 has 13 residues. CDR3 DNA sequence: TGTGCCAGCAGCGCGGCGAATTACTACGAGCAGTACTTC. Amino acids: CASSAANYYEQYF.

This chain joins TRBV3-1 (or the pseudogene TRBV3-2) and TRBJ2-2; tentative D call: TRBD1 (5 bases). The germline V and J ends were trimmed by 1 base and 0 bases, with 9 bases remaining between them. This CDR3 is 16 amino acids long. CDR1 is LGHDT and CDR2 is YNNKEL in the germline V gene (reference sequence). CDR3 sequence reads: CASSQVVGPNTGELFF. CDR3 in DNA: TGTGCCAGCAGCCAAGTTGTGGGGCCGAACACCGGGGAGCTGTTTTTT.

This chain joins TRBV27 and TRBJ2-1, with a weak D call TRBD2 (6 bases). Germline assignment: CDR1 MNHEY and CDR2 SMNVEV (reference sequence). Trimming removed 4 bases from V and 4 bases from J, with 17 bases in between. This CDR3 is built from 16 residues. The CDR3 DNA reads as TGTGCCAGCAGTTCCGGAGGACTAAAGATATACAATGAGCAGTTCTTC. Residues: CASSSGGLKIYNEQFF.

The genes are TRBV21-1 and TRBJ2-7; the listed D gene, TRBD2, was not tested against the DNA. TRBV21-1 has pseudogene status. This CDR3 is 12 amino acids long. For the CDR3, the DNA is TGTGCCAGCAGCAAAGGGAGCTACGAGCAGTACTTC. Translating gives CASSKGSYEQYF.